These 10 T cell receptor beta chains were sequenced from one sample in a study of blood T cell repertoires in COVID-19. Sequenced by immunoSEQ multiplex PCR; TCRdb stores in-frame clones only, minus some. This sample carries approximately 200,000 clones, 60% to 85% of them seen once, and the ten largest clones take roughly a sixth. Sequenced sample: peripheral blood. These receptors were taken from a man in his 60s with active or convalescent COVID-19.

V usage is TRBV12-3 or TRBV12-4 and J usage is TRBJ2-7; no clear D gene. The V end lost 8 bases, the J end lost 0 bases, and 8 bases lay between the germline ends. The CDR3 runs 12 residues. CDR3: CASGPDSYEQYF. In DNA, the CDR3 is TGTGCCAGCGGGCCCGACTCCTACGAGCAGTACTTC.

V is TRBV7-8 and J is TRBJ2-5; TRBD1 matches 12 bases. Germline CDR1 reads SGHVS; CDR2 reads FQNEAQ. There are 16 residues in the CDR3. V trimming: 5 bases; J trimming: 4 bases; junction bases outside the gene matches: 8. The CDR3: CASSRQPGQGAETQYF. Here the CDR3 DNA reads TGTGCCAGCAGCAGACAGCCGGGACAGGGGGCAGAGACCCAGTACTTC.

The chain joins TRBV9 to TRBJ2-3, with a possible D match to TRBD2 (6 bases). V lost 4 bases and J lost 5, with 17 bases in between. CDR1 and CDR2 (germline): SGDLS, YYNGEE. CDR3 length equals 15 residues. CDR3 residues: CASSPYGGGGDTQYF. DNA of the CDR3: TGTGCCAGCAGCCCCTACGGGGGAGGAGGAGATACGCAGTATTTT.

This chain links TRBV3-1 (or the pseudogene TRBV3-2) with TRBJ2-2, with 7 bases identical to TRBD1. This CDR3 is 15 amino acids long. The trim removed 4 bases at V and 4 bases at J, leaving 6 bases unmatched. Germline CDR1 reads LGHDT; CDR2 reads YNNKEL (reference sequence). This CDR3 is CASSPHGQVTGELFF. CDR3 in DNA: TGTGCCAGCAGCCCACATGGACAGGTCACCGGGGAGCTGTTTTTT.

The chain joins TRBV19 to TRBJ2-7; 7 bases are shared with TRBD1. Germline CDR1 reads LNHDA; CDR2 reads SQIVND (reference sequence). V shed 9 bases, J shed 2 bases, and the junction held 7 bases outside the gene matches. The CDR3 runs to 13 residues. The CDR3 sequence is CASGDRPTYEQYF. CDR3 in DNA: TGTGCCAGCGGGGACAGACCAACCTACGAGCAGTACTTC. Looking up the rest from reference TRBV19 and TRBJ2-7 gives the full variable domain: DGGITQSPKYLFRKEGQNVTLSCEQNLNHDAMYWYRQDPGQGLRLIYYSQIVNDFQKGDIAEGYSVSREKKESFPLTVTSAQKNPTAFYLCASGDRPTYEQYFGPGTRLTVT.

The chain uses TRBV5-6 and TRBJ2-5, with 9 bases that match TRBD1. The CDR3 totals 15 residues. J gave up 2 bases and V 1 base, and 3 bases lay outside the gene matches. Germline CDR1 and CDR2: SGHDT and YYEEEE. The CDR3 DNA reads TGTGCCAGCAGCTTGCTACAGGGGGCTCAAGAGACCCAGTACTTC. Translation: CASSLLQGAQETQYF. Full variable domain (remainder filled in from reference TRBV5-6 and TRBJ2-5): DAGVTQSPTHLIKTRGQQVTLRCSPKSGHDTVSWYQQALGQGPQFIFQYYEEEERQRGNFPDRFSGHQFPNYSSELNVNALLLGDSALYLCASSLLQGAQETQYFGPGTRLLVL.

This chain links TRBV29-1 with TRBJ2-7; 12 nucleotides line up with TRBD1. The CDR3 extends over 15 amino acids. Trimming removed 4 bases from V and 5 bases from J; junction bases left unmatched: 9. Per the germline V gene, CDR1 is SQVTM and CDR2 is ANQGSEA. CDR3 sequence reads: CSVVQWGQGAHEQYF. The CDR3 DNA reads TGCAGCGTTGTCCAATGGGGACAGGGGGCCCACGAGCAGTACTTC.

This chain links TRBV29-1 with TRBJ2-3; TRBD1 is a possible D gene (6 bases). The CDR3 runs 14 residues. Per germline, CDR1 SQVTM and CDR2 ANQGSEA. The V end lost 4 bases, the J end lost 3 bases, and 14 bases lay between the germline ends. Here the CDR3 DNA reads TGCAGCGTTGGGCCTAACGGACAGACAGATACGCAGTATTTT. This translates into CSVGPNGQTDTQYF.

The chain has TRBV5-1 and TRBJ2-3; 9 bases are shared with TRBD1. Trimming removed 0 bases from V and 6 bases from J; junction bases left unmatched: 5. The CDR3 runs 15 residues. Germline V gene lookup returns CDR1 SGHRS and CDR2 YFSETQ. The CDR3 here is CASSLDRGPTDTQYF. The CDR3 region has the DNA TGCGCCAGCAGCTTGGACAGGGGGCCCACGGATACGCAGTATTTT.

This clone occurred a few times. This chain uses TRBV5-6 with TRBJ2-7; D remains unclear. The V gene lost 0 bases and the J gene lost 0 bases, with 7 bases spanning the gap. The CDR3 covers 14 residues. Germline CDR1 reads SGHDT; CDR2 reads YYEEEE. CDR3 residues: CASSLGLSSYEQYF. The DNA for the CDR3 is TGTGCCAGCAGCTTGGGACTCAGCTCCTACGAGCAGTACTTC. Supplemented by reference TRBV5-6 and TRBJ2-7, the full variable domain reads DAGVTQSPTHLIKTRGQQVTLRCSPKSGHDTVSWYQQALGQGPQFIFQYYEEEERQRGNFPDRFSGHQFPNYSSELNVNALLLGDSALYLCASSLGLSSYEQYFGPGTRLTVT.